This T cell receptor beta chain was sequenced during a study of PD-1 blockade in classical Hodgkin lymphoma. Study context: Nivolumab dosed at 3 mg/kg went to patients intravenously every 2 weeks.

Clones were read by immunoSEQ multiplex PCR, and TCRdb kept only the in-frame ones, dropping some. The sample lists approximately 110,000 clones, 89% occurring once. Time point indicated: cycle 4 day 1 (C4D1), after more than five weeks of nivolumab. All the patients suffered relapse after autologous stem cell transplantation, and brentuximab vedotin exposure differed. Best responses included complete response and partial response; otherwise, the best response was progressive disease. Study outcomes and limitations: There remain no defined causes for the repertoire differences, which possibly reflect disease activity or prior therapy.

Trimming removed 2 bases from V and 8 bases from J, with 9 bases in between. Germline V lookup: CDR1 MNHNS, CDR2 SASEGT. The CDR3 totals 13 residues. Turning to this clone: Its target is unknown.

The sequence was obtained from a human donor with classical Hodgkin lymphoma. Sequencing was performed on peripheral blood mononuclear cells (PBMCs), taken before the fourth cycle of nivolumab. The rearrangement uses TRBV6-1 and TRBJ1-4, with D tentatively TRBD1 (5 bases). CDR3: CASSEIGTEKLFF. DNA for the CDR3: TGTGCCAGCAGTGAAATTGGGACGGAAAAACTGTTTTTT.